The present entry profiles one T cell receptor (beta chain) with its context. As yet, its antigen is unknown. This record comes from a study of OX40 agonist ivuxolimab in advanced cancers. The overall study: Dose-escalation patients had hepatocellular carcinoma, melanoma, renal cell or head and neck cancer. Participants averaged approximately 60 years of age (range about 23 to 79) and were 75% to 90% male.

Sequencing used immunoSEQ multiplex PCR; TCRdb keeps in-frame clones, though not all of them. The sample contains tens of thousands of clones, around 86% of which appear only once. Study observations and caveats: Both blood CD4+ and CD8+ T cells showed clonal growth by week 6 at 0.1 to 3.0 mg/kg.

The ends lost 4 bases at V and 5 bases at J; junction bases unmatched: 5. The germline V gene encodes CDR1 SGHNT and CDR2 YENEEA. The CDR3 spans 15 residues. This specimen consisted of CD4+ or CD8+ T cells sorted from blood, obtained in a trial of the OX40 agonist ivuxolimab. The receptor was derived from an adult with an advanced solid tumor such as melanoma, head and neck, liver or kidney cancer. V usage is TRBV11-3 and J usage is TRBJ2-2; 9 bases map to TRBD2. The CDR3 nucleotides read TGTGCCAGCAGCTCAGTAGCGGGGGTAACCGGGGAGCTGTTTTTT. Its translation: CASSSVAGVTGELFF.